The 32 T cell receptor beta chains below all came from one sample that was sequenced in a study of blood T cell repertoires in COVID-19. Data came from immunoSEQ multiplex PCR; TCRdb stores just in-frame clones and leaves some out. This sample has 430,000 or so clones, with around 89% found just once. Sequencing was carried out using PBMCs or T cells enriched from blood (not recorded which). The source of these receptors is a woman in her forties who had recovered from COVID-19.

The chain joins TRBV30 to TRBJ2-1; 15 nucleotides line up with TRBD2. The CDR3 runs 13 residues. V shed 8 bases and J 9 bases; nucleotides not matched to a gene: 5. Germline assignment: CDR1 GTSNPN and CDR2 SVGIG (reference sequence). CDR3 coding DNA: TGTGCCAGAGGACTAGCGGGAGGGAGTGAGCAGTTCTTC. Its protein product is CARGLAGGSEQFF.

This clone was detected once. The rearrangement uses TRBV5-1 and TRBJ2-3; 8 bases are shared with TRBD1. V lost 4 bases and J lost 6; bases outside the gene matches: 13. CDR3 size: 16 residues. Germline CDR1 and CDR2: SGHRS and YFSETQ. The CDR3 DNA reads TGCGCCAGCAGCGCACAACCGGGACAGGTTCTTGATACGCAGTATTTT. Protein product: CASSAQPGQVLDTQYF.

V and J are TRBV10-2 and TRBJ2-2; D call uncertain. The CDR3 sequence is 10 residues long. Looked up from germline, CDR1 is WSHSY and CDR2 is SAAADI. V was cut by 6 bases and J by 8 bases, with 4 bases left in between. In nucleotides, the CDR3 is TGCGCCAGCAGCAATGGGGAGCTGTTTTTT. Amino acid sequence: CASSNGELFF.

V is TRBV5-8 and J is TRBJ2-1, with TRBD2 matching 9 bases. Per the germline V gene, CDR1 is SGHTS and CDR2 is YDEGEE. This CDR3 region has 13 residues. J lost 5 bases, V lost 4 bases, and 1 base had no gene match. As DNA, the CDR3 is TGTGCCAGCAGCCGGACTAGCGACAATGAGCAGTTCTTC. As protein: CASSRTSDNEQFF.

V usage is TRBV11-2 and J usage is TRBJ1-2; the D gene is possibly TRBD1 (5 bases). Trimming cost V 6 bases and J 6 bases, with 14 bases left between them. Per germline, CDR1 SGHAT and CDR2 FQNNGV. The CDR3 totals 13 residues. CDR3 coding DNA: TGTGCCAGCAGGGGTGGGGCTCCAAATGGCTACACCTTC. It encodes CASRGGAPNGYTF.

The chain couples TRBV27 to TRBJ1-1; 10 bases fit TRBD1. With 6 bases clipped from V and 7 bases from J, the junction kept 11 bases outside the gene matches. This CDR3 spans 15 amino acids. Germline V lookup: CDR1 MNHEY, CDR2 SMNVEV (reference sequence). The CDR3 bases are TGTGCCAGCAGGAGGTTTGGGACAGGGGACCTTGAAGCTTTCTTT. This gives the protein CASRRFGTGDLEAFF.

The chain couples TRBV6-5 to TRBJ1-1; 8 nucleotides match TRBD1. This CDR3 spans 13 amino acids. V shed 6 bases and J 10 bases; nucleotides not matched to a gene: 10. CDR1 is MNHEY, CDR2 SVGAGI, per germline. The CDR3 DNA reads TGTGCCAGCAGCTCAGGGGGCGAGTTTGGAGCTTTCTTT. Translating gives CASSSGGEFGAFF.

J is TRBJ2-3 and V is TRBV24-1; possibly TRBD2 for D (7 bases). There are 19 residues in the CDR3. Trimming shortened V by 6 bases and J by 2 bases, and 26 bases separated the two germline ends. Germline loops: CDR1 KGHDR, CDR2 SFDVKD. CDR3 nucleotides: TGTGCCACCAGTAGAAATACCAGGGACAAGCGGGACTACACAGATACGCAGTATTTT. Its translation is CATSRNTRDKRDYTDTQYF.

The V call is TRBV7-8, the J call TRBJ2-7, with 10 nucleotides matching TRBD1. J lost 7 bases, V lost 5 bases, and 8 bases had no gene match. The CDR3 length is 14 residues. Germline V gene lookup returns CDR1 SGHVS and CDR2 FQNEAQ. The CDR3 bases are TGTGCCAGCAGCGTCCGACAGGGGGCGGGAGAGCAGTACTTC. Amino acids: CASSVRQGAGEQYF.

Only one count was recorded for this clone. The chain joins TRBV20-1 to TRBJ2-7, with 9 bases identical to TRBD2. This CDR3 comprises 15 residues. Losses at the gene ends were 3 bases for V and 6 bases for J; bases not matched to a gene: 12. CDR1 is DFQATT and CDR2 is SNEGSKA in the germline V gene (reference sequence). The CDR3 nucleotides are TGCAGTGCTAGTGGCCTGGGAGCGGGAGGCAGCGAGCAGTACTTC. Its protein product is CSASGLGAGGSEQYF.

The chain combines TRBV24-1 with TRBJ2-3; TRBD1 aligns across 9 bases. This CDR3 spans 16 amino acids. From germline, CDR1 is KGHDR and CDR2 SFDVKD. Trimming took 4 bases from V and 2 from J; bases not matched to a gene: 6. CDR3 protein: CATSEENRGHTDTQYF. In nucleotides, the CDR3 is TGTGCCACCAGTGAGGAAAACAGGGGGCACACAGATACGCAGTATTTT.

This clone is a singleton in its sample. The chain carries TRBV27 and TRBJ2-1, with a possible D match to TRBD2 (5 bases). Trimming removed 5 bases from V and 9 bases from J, with 14 bases in between. Germline CDR1 MNHEY, CDR2 SMNVEV (reference sequence). The CDR3 covers 13 residues. As DNA, the CDR3 is TGTGCCAGCAGTCCCGGGGTACTAGGTGAGCAGTTCTTC. Its translation is CASSPGVLGEQFF.

This chain joins TRBV4-1 and TRBJ1-4; D ambiguous. V gave up 1 base and J gave up 0 bases, with 9 bases separating them. Germline V CDR1 and CDR2: MGHRA, YSYEKL. The CDR3 is made up of 16 amino acids. CDR3 DNA: TGCGCCAGCAGCCAAGCTCCCGGGGCAACTAATGAAAAACTGTTTTTT. It yields the protein CASSQAPGATNEKLFF.

The genes are TRBV7-2 and TRBJ2-3; TRBD2 matches at 7 bases. The V and J ends lost 2 bases and 0 bases, in that order; junction bases with no gene match: 8. The CDR3 runs to 17 residues. Germline V gene lookup returns CDR1 SGHTA and CDR2 FQGNSA. CDR3: CASSLWLGGTSTDTQYF. DNA of the CDR3: TGTGCCAGCAGCTTATGGTTGGGGGGGACTAGCACAGATACGCAGTATTTT.

The gene calls are TRBV7-2 and TRBJ2-5, with 9 bases matching TRBD1. The length of the CDR3 is 17 residues. The germline gives CDR1 SGHTA, CDR2 FQGNSA. V shed 0 bases, J shed 4 bases, and the junction held 9 bases outside the gene matches. This CDR3 reads CASSLAYGDRVGETQYF. DNA for the CDR3: TGTGCCAGCAGCTTAGCTTACGGGGACAGGGTGGGAGAGACCCAGTACTTC.

This chain links TRBV2 with TRBJ1-2; TRBD1 agrees at 7 bases. The CDR3 runs to 14 residues. J was trimmed by 0 bases and V by 8 bases; bases with no gene match: 6. The germline V gene has CDR1 SNHLY and CDR2 FYNNEI. CDR3 in amino acids: CASVPGTANYGYTF. In nucleotides, the CDR3 is TGTGCCAGCGTCCCCGGGACAGCTAACTATGGCTACACCTTC.

V usage is TRBV9 and J usage is TRBJ2-1; maybe TRBD2 (7 bases). Per the germline V gene, CDR1 is SGDLS and CDR2 is YYNGEE. The CDR3 sequence is 13 residues long. V dropped 5 bases and J dropped 9 bases, with 15 bases sitting between them. CDR3 amino acids: CASSLGGGSEQFF. As DNA, the CDR3 is TGTGCCAGCAGTTTAGGGGGGGGCTCTGAGCAGTTCTTC.

V usage is TRBV6-5 and J usage is TRBJ1-3; D remains ambiguous. The ends were cut back, 0 bases at V and 2 bases at J, with 8 bases in the middle. The length of the CDR3 is 15 residues. The germline CDR1 and CDR2 sequences are MNHEY and SVGAGI. CDR3 in amino acids: CASSYSNGAGNTIYF. The CDR3 DNA follows: TGTGCCAGCAGTTACTCGAACGGGGCTGGAAACACCATATATTTT.

The chain has TRBV7-2 and TRBJ2-2; D unclear. This CDR3 has 13 residues. The germline gives CDR1 SGHTA, CDR2 FQGNSA. V lost 2 bases and J lost 3, with 4 bases in between. CDR3 amino acids: CASSLQYTGELFF. The CDR3, as DNA: TGTGCCAGCAGCTTACAGTACACCGGGGAGCTGTTTTTT.

The chain links TRBV21-1 to TRBJ2-1; whether TRBD2, the table's D call, matches the DNA was not checked. TRBV21-1 is assigned pseudogene status. CDR3 length: 15 amino acids. The CDR3 DNA follows: TGTGCCAGCAGCAACTTCGAGCTCTCTTACAATGAGCAGTTCTTC. Protein sequence: CASSNFELSYNEQFF.

V gene TRBV9 combines with J gene TRBJ2-7; D perhaps matches TRBD2 (5 bases). This CDR3 region has 12 residues. Germline CDR1 and CDR2: SGDLS and YYNGEE. Trimming removed 3 bases from V and 3 bases from J, with 7 bases in between. CDR3 bases: TGTGCCAGCAGCGGTGGAGGCTACGAGCAGTACTTC. Translating gives CASSGGGYEQYF.

The chain couples TRBV21-1 to TRBJ2-7; the table's TRBD2 call for D was not verified on the DNA. TRBV21-1 is tagged as a pseudogene. The CDR3 covers 16 residues. For the CDR3, the DNA is TGTGCCAGCAGCCCTGGACTAGCGGGGGACCTGGGAGAGCAGTACTTC. The encoded protein is CASSPGLAGDLGEQYF.

This sequence joins TRBV4-1 and TRBJ1-2, with TRBD1 as a possible D gene (5 bases). The CDR3 sequence is 15 residues long. Germline V CDR1 and CDR2: MGHRA, YSYEKL. Trimming pared 3 bases from V and 2 bases from J, leaving 13 bases between. The CDR3 DNA reads as TGCGCCAGCAGCCACTCGGAGGGGACCAACTATGGCTACACCTTC. Protein: CASSHSEGTNYGYTF.

This chain joins TRBV29-1 and TRBJ2-7; 9 nucleotides line up with TRBD1. CDR3 size: 12 residues. Germline trimming cut 6 bases from V and 4 bases from J; bases unmatched to any gene: 4. Germline V gives CDR1 SQVTM, CDR2 ANQGSEA. CDR3 loop: CSVQGARYEQYF. Here the CDR3 DNA reads TGCAGCGTACAGGGGGCGAGATACGAGCAGTACTTC.

This clone came up a few times. The V gene is TRBV4-3, the J gene TRBJ2-1; TRBD2 matches at 7 bases. The CDR3 runs to 17 residues. CDR1 and CDR2 from the germline V gene are LGHNA and YSLEER. V lost 1 base to trimming and J lost 7 bases; unmatched junction nucleotides: 13. CDR3: CASSQVPGNSRGNEQFF. CDR3 in DNA: TGCGCCAGCAGCCAAGTTCCTGGGAATTCGCGGGGGAATGAGCAGTTCTTC.

The chain recombines TRBV15 with TRBJ1-5; D unresolved. Germline CDR1 LNHNV, CDR2 YYDKDF (reference sequence). V dropped 1 base and J dropped 4 bases, with 8 bases sitting between them. This CDR3 is 14 amino acids long. The CDR3 reads CATSRVELNQPQHF. CDR3 DNA sequence: TGTGCCACCAGCAGAGTGGAGTTAAATCAGCCCCAGCATTTT.

The sample holds one count of this clone. The chain combines TRBV15 with TRBJ2-5; no clear D. This CDR3 is built from 13 residues. Germline lookup yields CDR1 LNHNV and CDR2 YYDKDF (reference sequence). The V end lost 0 bases, the J end lost 2 bases, and 4 bases lay between the germline ends. CDR3 residues: CATSRDLQETQYF. CDR3 coding DNA: TGTGCCACCAGCAGAGATCTACAAGAGACCCAGTACTTC.

As for this clone: This sample includes further DNA sequences coding for the same CDR3. The chain is built from TRBV5-1 and TRBJ1-1; a weak D match, TRBD1 (5 bases). This CDR3 contains 14 residues. Germline assignment: CDR1 SGHRS and CDR2 YFSETQ. V shed 4 bases and J shed 2 bases, with 12 bases lying between them. CDR3 nucleotides: TGCGCCAGCAGCCTCCAGGGAAGAAACACTGAAGCTTTCTTT. It specifies CASSLQGRNTEAFF.

The chain couples TRBV5-1 to TRBJ1-2; 8 positions agree with TRBD1. The germline V gene encodes CDR1 SGHRS and CDR2 YFSETQ. Trimming removed 0 bases from V and 7 bases from J; junction bases left unmatched: 8. The CDR3 is made up of 15 amino acids. In nucleotides, the CDR3 is TGCGCCAGCAGCTTGGTGTCCGGACAGGGTGGTGGCTACACCTTC. This sequence encodes CASSLVSGQGGGYTF.

The chain is built from TRBV28 and TRBJ2-7, with TRBD2 identical over 9 bases. The ends lost 6 bases at V and 1 base at J; junction bases unmatched: 10. CDR1 and CDR2 (germline): MDHEN, SYDVKM. The CDR3 extends over 16 amino acids. Here the CDR3 reads CASSLGGLAGSYEQYF. DNA for the CDR3: TGTGCCAGCAGCCTAGGTGGGCTAGCGGGATCCTACGAGCAGTACTTC.

V gene TRBV6-5 combines with J gene TRBJ2-1, with D unresolved. The CDR3 spans 15 residues. The germline CDR1 and CDR2 sequences are MNHEY and SVGAGI. Trimming took off 7 bases at V and 12 bases at J, with 25 bases between the two ends. CDR3 coding DNA: TGTGCCAGCAACCTTTATCGAGGAGCAGACCATGGGCAGTTCTTC. Its protein is CASNLYRGADHGQFF.

J is TRBJ1-2 and V is TRBV19; 7 nucleotides line up with TRBD1. CDR1 and CDR2 (germline): LNHDA, SQIVND (reference sequence). The CDR3 runs 12 residues. The V and J ends lost 7 bases and 7 bases, in that order; junction bases with no gene match: 6. The CDR3 nucleotides are TGTGCCAGTACCGCGACAGGGAGTGGCTACACCTTC. This gives the protein CASTATGSGYTF. The full variable domain, in which reference TRBV19 and TRBJ1-2 provide the parts outside the CDR3, is DGGITQSPKYLFRKEGQNVTLSCEQNLNHDAMYWYRQDPGQGLRLIYYSQIVNDFQKGDIAEGYSVSREKKESFPLTVTSAQKNPTAFYLCASTATGSGYTFGSGTRLTVV.